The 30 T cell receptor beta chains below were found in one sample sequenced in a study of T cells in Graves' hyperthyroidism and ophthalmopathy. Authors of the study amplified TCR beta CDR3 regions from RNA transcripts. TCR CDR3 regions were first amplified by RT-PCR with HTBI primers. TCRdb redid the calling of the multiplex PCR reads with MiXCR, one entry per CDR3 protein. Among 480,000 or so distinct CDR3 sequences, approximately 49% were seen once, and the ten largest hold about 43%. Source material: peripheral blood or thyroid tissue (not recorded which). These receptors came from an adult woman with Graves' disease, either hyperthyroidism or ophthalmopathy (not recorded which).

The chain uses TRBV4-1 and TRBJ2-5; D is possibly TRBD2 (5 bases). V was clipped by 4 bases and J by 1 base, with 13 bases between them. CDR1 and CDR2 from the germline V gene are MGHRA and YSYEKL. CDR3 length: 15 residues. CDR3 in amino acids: CASSPVASRQETQYF. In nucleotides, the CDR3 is TGCGCCAGCAGCCCGGTAGCTAGCCGCCAAGAGACCCAGTACTTC.

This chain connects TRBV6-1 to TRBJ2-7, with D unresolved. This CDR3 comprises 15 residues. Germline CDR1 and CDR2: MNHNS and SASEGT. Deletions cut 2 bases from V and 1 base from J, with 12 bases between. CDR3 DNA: TGTGCCAGCAGTGAACCTGGGCTCGGATCCTACGAGCAGTACTTC. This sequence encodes CASSEPGLGSYEQYF.

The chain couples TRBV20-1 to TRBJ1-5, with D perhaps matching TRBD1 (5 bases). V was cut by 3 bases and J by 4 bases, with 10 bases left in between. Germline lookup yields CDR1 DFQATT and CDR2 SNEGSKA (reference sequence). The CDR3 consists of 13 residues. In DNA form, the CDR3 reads TGCAGTGCTAGGGGGGGGTATAATCAGCCCCAGCATTTT. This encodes CSARGGYNQPQHF.

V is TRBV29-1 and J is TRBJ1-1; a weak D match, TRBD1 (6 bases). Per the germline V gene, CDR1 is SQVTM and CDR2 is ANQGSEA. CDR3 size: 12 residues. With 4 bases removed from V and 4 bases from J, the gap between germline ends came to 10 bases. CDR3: CSVGQGFTEAFF. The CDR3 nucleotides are TGCAGCGTTGGGCAGGGGTTCACTGAAGCTTTCTTT.

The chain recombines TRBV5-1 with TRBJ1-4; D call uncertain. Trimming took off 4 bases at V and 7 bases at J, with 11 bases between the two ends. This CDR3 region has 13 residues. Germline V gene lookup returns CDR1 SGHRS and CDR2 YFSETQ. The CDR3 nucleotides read TGCGCCAGCAGCCCCGTCATGGGTGAAAAACTGTTTTTT. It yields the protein CASSPVMGEKLFF.

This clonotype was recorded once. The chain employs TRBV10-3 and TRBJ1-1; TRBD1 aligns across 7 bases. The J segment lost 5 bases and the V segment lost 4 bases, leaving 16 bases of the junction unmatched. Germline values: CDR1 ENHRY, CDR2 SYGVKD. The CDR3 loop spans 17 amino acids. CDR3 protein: CAISARGWTGLETEAFF. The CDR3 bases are TGTGCCATCAGTGCTAGAGGGTGGACAGGACTGGAGACTGAAGCTTTCTTT.

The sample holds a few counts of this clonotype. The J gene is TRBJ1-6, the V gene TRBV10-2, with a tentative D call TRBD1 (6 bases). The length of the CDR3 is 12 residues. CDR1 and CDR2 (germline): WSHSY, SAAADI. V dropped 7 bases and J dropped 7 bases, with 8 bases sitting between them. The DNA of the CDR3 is TGCGCCAGCACAACAGGGAATTCACCCCTCCACTTT. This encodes CASTTGNSPLHF.

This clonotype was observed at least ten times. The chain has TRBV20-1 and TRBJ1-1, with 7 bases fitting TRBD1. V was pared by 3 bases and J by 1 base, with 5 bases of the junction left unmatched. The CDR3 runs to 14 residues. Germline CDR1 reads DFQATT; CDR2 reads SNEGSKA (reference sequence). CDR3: CSASARTGNTEAFF. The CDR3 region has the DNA TGCAGTGCTAGTGCGAGGACAGGGAACACTGAAGCTTTCTTT.

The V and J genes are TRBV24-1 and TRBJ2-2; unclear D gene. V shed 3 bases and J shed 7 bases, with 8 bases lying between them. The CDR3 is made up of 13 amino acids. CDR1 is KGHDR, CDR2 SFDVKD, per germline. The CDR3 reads CATSDPGHGELFF. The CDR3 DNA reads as TGTGCCACCAGTGATCCCGGGCACGGGGAGCTGTTTTTT.

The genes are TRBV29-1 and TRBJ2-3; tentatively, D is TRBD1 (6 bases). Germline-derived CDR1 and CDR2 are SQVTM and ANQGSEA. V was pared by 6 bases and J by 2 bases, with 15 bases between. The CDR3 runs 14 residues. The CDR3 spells CSVSSGVFTDTQYF. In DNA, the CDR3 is TGCAGCGTCTCATCAGGGGTGTTCACAGATACGCAGTATTTT.

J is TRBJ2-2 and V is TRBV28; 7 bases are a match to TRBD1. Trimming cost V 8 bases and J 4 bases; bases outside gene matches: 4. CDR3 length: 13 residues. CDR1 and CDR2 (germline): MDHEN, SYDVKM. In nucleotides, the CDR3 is TGTGCCAGCGTTGACAGGGTCACCGGGGAGCTGTTTTTT. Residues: CASVDRVTGELFF.

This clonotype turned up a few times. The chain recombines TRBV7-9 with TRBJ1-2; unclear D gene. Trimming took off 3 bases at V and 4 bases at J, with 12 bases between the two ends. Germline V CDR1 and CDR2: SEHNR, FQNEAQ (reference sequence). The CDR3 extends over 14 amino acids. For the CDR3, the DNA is TGTGCCAGCAGCTTGGCACAGCAAGTCTATGGCTACACCTTC. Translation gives CASSLAQQVYGYTF.

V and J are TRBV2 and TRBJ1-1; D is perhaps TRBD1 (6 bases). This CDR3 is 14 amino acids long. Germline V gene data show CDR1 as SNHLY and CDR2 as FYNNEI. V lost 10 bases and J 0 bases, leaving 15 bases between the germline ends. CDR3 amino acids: CAKLRGSMNTEAFF. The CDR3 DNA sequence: TGTGCCAAGCTGAGGGGGAGCATGAACACTGAAGCTTTCTTT.

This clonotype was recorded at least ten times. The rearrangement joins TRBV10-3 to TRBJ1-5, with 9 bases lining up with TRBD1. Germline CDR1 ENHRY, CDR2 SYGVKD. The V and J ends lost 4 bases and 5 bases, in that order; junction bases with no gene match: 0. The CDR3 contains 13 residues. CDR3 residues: CAISGQGDQPQHF. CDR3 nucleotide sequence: TGTGCCATCAGTGGACAGGGGGATCAGCCCCAGCATTTT.

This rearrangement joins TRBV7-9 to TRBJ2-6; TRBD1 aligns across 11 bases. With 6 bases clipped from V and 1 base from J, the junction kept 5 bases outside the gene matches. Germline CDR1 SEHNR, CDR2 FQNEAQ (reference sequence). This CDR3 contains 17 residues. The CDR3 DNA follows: TGTGCCAGCAGACCGGACAGGGGGCTTTCTGGGGCCAACGTCCTGACTTTC. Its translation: CASRPDRGLSGANVLTF.

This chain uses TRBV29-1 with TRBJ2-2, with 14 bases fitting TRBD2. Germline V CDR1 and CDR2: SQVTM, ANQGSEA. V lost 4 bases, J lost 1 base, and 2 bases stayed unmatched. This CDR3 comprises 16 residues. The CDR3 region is CSVGGLAGENTGELFF. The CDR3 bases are TGCAGCGTTGGGGGACTAGCGGGAGAGAACACCGGGGAGCTGTTTTTT.

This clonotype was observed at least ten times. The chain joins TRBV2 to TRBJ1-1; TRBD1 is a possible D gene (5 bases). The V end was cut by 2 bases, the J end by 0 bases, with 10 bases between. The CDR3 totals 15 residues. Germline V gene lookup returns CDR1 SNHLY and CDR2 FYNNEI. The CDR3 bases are TGTGCCAGCAGTGAATATACGACAGTGAACACTGAAGCTTTCTTT. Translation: CASSEYTTVNTEAFF.

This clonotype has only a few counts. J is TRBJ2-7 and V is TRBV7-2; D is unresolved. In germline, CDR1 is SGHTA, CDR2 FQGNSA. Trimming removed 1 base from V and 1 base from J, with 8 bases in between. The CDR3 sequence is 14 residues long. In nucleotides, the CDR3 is TGTGCCAGCAGCTTAGACGCGGTTTCCTACGAGCAGTACTTC. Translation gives CASSLDAVSYEQYF.

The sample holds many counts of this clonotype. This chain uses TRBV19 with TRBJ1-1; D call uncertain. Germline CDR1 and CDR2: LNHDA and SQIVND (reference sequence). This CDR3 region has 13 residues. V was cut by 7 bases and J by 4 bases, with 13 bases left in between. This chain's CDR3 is CASTKWEATEAFF. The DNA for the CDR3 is TGTGCCAGTACCAAATGGGAAGCCACTGAAGCTTTCTTT.

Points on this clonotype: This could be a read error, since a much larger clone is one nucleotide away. The CDR3 DNA reads TGTGCCAGCCACCGCGAGCTTAATTCACCCCCCCACTTT. Amino acids: CASHRELNSPPHF. This sequence joins TRBV27 and TRBJ1-6; D is uncertain. This CDR3 is built from 13 residues. Germline CDR1 MNHEY, CDR2 SMNVEV (reference sequence).

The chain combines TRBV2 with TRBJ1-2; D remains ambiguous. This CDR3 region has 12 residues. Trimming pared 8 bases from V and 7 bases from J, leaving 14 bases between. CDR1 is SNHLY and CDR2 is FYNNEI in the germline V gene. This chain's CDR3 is CASSRFPGGYTF. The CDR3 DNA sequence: TGTGCCAGCTCCAGGTTTCCGGGTGGCTACACCTTC.

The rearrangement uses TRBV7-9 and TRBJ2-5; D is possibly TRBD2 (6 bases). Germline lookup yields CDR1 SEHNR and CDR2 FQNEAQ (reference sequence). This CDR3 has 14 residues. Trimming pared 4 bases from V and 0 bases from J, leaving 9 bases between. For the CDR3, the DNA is TGTGCCAGCAGCTCGGGACTGAACCAAGAGACCCAGTACTTC. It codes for CASSSGLNQETQYF.

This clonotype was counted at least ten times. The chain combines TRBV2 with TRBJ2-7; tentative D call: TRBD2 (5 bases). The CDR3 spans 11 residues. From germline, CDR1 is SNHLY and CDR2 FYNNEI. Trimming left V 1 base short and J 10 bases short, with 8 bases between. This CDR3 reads CASSEERVQYF. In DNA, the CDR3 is TGTGCCAGCAGTGAAGAGAGGGTCCAGTACTTC.

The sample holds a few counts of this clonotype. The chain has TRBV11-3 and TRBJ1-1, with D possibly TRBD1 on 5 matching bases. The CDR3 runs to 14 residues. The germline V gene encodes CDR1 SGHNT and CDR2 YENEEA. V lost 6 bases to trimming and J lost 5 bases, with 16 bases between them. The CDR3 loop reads CASSKNGGGTEAFF. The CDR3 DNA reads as TGTGCCAGCAGTAAGAACGGGGGGGGGACTGAAGCTTTCTTT.

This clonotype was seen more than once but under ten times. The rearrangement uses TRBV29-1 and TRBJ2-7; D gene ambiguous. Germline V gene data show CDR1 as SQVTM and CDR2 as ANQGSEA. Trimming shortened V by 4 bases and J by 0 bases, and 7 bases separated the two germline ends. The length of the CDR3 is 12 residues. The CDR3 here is CSVVNLSYEQYF. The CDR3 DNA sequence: TGCAGCGTTGTTAATCTCTCCTACGAGCAGTACTTC.

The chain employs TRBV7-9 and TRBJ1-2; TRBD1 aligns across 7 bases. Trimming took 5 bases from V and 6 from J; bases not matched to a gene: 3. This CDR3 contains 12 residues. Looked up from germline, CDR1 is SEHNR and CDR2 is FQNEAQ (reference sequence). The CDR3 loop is CASSRGQDGYTF. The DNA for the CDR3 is TGTGCCAGCAGCCGAGGACAGGATGGCTACACCTTC. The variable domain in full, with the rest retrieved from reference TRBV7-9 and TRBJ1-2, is DTGVSQNPRHKITKRGQNVTFRCDPISEHNRLYWYRQTLGQGPEFLTYFQNEAQLEKSRLLSDRFSAERPKGSFSTLEIQRTEQGDSAMYLCASSRGQDGYTFGSGTRLTVV.

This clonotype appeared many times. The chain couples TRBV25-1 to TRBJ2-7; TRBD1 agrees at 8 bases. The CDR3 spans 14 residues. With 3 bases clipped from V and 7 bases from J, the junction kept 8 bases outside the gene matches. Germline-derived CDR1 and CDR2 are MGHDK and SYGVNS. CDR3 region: CASSERGQVREQYF. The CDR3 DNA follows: TGTGCCAGCAGTGAGAGGGGACAGGTTCGGGAGCAGTACTTC.

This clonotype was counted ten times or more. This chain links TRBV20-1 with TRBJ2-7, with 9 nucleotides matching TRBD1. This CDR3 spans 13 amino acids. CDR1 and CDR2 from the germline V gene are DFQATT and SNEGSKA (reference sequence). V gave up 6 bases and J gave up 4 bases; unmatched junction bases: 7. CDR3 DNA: TGCAGTGCCTGGGACAGGGTAGGTTACGAGCAGTACTTC. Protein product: CSAWDRVGYEQYF.

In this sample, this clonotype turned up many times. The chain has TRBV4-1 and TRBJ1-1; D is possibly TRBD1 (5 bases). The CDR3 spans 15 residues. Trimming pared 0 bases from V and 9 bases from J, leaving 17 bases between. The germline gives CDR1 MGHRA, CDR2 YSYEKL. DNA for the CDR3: TGCGCCAGCAGCCAAGATTCGAGAACGGGACTGCAAGCTTTCTTT. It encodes CASSQDSRTGLQAFF.

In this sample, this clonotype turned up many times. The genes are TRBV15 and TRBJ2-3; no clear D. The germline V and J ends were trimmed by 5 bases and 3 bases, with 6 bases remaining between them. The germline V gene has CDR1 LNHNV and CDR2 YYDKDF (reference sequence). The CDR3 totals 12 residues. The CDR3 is CATSPQTDTQYF. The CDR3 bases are TGTGCCACCAGCCCCCAGACAGATACGCAGTATTTT.